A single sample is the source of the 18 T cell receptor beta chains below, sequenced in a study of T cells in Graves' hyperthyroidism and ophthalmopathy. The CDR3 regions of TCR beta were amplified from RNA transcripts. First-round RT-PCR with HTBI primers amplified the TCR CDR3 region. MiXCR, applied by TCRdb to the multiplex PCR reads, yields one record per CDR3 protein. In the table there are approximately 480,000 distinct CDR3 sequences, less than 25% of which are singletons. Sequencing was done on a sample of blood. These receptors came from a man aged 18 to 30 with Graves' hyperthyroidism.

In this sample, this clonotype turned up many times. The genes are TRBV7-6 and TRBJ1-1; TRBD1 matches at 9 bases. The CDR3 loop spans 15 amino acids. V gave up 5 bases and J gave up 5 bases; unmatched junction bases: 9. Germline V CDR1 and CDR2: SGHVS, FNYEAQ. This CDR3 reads CASSPKTGGGTEAFF. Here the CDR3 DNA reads TGTGCCAGCAGCCCCAAGACAGGGGGAGGGACTGAAGCTTTCTTT. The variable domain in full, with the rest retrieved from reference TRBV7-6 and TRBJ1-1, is GAGVSQSPRYKVTKRGQDVALRCDPISGHVSLYWYRQALGQGPEFLTYFNYEAQQDKSGLPNDRFSAERPEGSISTLTIQRTEQRDSAMYRCASSPKTGGGTEAFFGQGTRLTVV.

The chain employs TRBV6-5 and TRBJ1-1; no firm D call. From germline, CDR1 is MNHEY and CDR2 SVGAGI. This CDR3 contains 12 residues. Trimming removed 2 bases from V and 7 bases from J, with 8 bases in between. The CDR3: CASSYGPSEAFF. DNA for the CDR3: TGTGCCAGCAGTTACGGTCCAAGTGAAGCTTTCTTT.

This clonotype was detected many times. CDR3 in amino acids: CASSLTVYGYTF. The CDR3 DNA is TGTGCCAGCAGTTTAACAGTGTATGGCTACACCTTC. V is TRBV28 and J is TRBJ1-2; no reliable D call. V was cut by 2 bases and J by 5 bases, with 6 bases left in between. The CDR3 totals 12 residues. In germline, CDR1 is MDHEN, CDR2 SYDVKM.

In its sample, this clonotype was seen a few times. The CDR3 nucleotides are TGTGCCGTCCGGGGGGTCAGCGCAAGGGGTGACGAGCAGTACTTC. Translating gives CAVRGVSARGDEQYF. This sequence joins TRBV10-3 and TRBJ2-7; 7 bases fit TRBD2. This CDR3 is built from 15 residues. Trimming removed 11 bases from V and 5 bases from J; junction bases left unmatched: 18. Germline CDR1 and CDR2: ENHRY and SYGVKD.

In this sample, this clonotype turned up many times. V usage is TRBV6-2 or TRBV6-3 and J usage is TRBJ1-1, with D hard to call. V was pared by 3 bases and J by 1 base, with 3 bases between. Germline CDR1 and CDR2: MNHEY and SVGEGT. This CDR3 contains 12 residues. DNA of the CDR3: TGTGCCAGCAGTTATACGAACACTGAAGCTTTCTTT. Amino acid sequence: CASSYTNTEAFF.

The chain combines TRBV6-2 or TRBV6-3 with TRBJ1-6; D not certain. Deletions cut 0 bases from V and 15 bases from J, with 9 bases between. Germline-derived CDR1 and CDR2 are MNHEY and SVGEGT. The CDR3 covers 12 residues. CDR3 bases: TGTGCCAGCAGTTACTCGGGCCAGCTCCTCCACTTT. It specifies CASSYSGQLLHF.

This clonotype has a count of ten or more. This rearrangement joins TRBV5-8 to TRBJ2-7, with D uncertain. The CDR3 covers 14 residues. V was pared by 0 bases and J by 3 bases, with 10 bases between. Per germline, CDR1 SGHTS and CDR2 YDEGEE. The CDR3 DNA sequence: TGTGCCAGCAGCTTGGATGTGGCGGACTACGAGCAGTACTTC. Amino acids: CASSLDVADYEQYF.

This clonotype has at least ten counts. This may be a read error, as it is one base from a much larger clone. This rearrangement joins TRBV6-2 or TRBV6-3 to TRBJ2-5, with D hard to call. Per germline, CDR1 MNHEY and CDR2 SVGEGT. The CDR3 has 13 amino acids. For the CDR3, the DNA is TGTGCCAGCAGCCCACTGTACCAAGAGACCAAGTACTTC. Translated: CASSPLYQETKYF.

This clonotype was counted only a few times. The CDR3 reads CASSEQIGGFGYTF. CDR3 in DNA: TGTGCCAGCAGCGAACAAATTGGAGGTTTTGGCTACACCTTC. The V gene is TRBV3-1, the J gene TRBJ1-2; D is unclear. The germline V gene encodes CDR1 LGHDT and CDR2 YNNKEL (reference sequence). V lost 5 bases and J lost 7, with 17 bases in between. This CDR3 spans 14 amino acids.

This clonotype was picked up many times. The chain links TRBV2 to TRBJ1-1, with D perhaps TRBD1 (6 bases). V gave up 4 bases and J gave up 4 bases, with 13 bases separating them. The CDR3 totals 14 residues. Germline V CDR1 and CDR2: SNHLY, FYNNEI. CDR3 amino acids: CASSADSWSTEAFF. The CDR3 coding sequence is TGTGCCAGCAGTGCGGACAGTTGGAGCACTGAAGCTTTCTTT.

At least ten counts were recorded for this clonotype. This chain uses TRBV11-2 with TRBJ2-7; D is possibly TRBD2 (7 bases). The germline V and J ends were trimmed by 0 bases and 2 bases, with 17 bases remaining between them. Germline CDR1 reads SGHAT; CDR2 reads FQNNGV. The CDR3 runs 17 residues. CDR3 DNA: TGTGCCAGCAGCTTAGATCTGGCGGGGGCCCATACCTACGAGCAGTACTTC. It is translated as CASSLDLAGAHTYEQYF.

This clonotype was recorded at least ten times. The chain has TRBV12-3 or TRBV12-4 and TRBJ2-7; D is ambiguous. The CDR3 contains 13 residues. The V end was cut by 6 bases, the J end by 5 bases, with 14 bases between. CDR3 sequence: CASRFDWVDEQYF. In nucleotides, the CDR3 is TGTGCCAGCAGATTTGACTGGGTGGACGAGCAGTACTTC.

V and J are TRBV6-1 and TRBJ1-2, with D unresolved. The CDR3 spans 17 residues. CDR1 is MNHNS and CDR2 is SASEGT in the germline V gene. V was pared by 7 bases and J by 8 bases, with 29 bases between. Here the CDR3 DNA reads TGTGCCAGCACCACCTTGCCCTTCGGGCTAGACCGCGGGGGCTACACCTTC. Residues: CASTTLPFGLDRGGYTF.

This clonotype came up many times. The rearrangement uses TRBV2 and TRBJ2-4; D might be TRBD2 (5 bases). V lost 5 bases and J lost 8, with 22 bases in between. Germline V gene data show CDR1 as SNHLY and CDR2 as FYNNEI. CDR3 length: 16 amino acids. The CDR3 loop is CASSPPRGEGRDIQYF. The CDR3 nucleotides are TGTGCCAGCAGTCCCCCCCGAGGAGAGGGAAGGGACATTCAGTACTTC. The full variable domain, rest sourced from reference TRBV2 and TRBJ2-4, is EPEVTQTPSHQVTQMGQEVILRCVPISNHLYFYWYRQILGQKVEFLVSFYNNEISEKSEIFDDQFSVERPDGSNFTLKIRSTKLEDSAMYFCASSPPRGEGRDIQYFGAGTRLSVL.

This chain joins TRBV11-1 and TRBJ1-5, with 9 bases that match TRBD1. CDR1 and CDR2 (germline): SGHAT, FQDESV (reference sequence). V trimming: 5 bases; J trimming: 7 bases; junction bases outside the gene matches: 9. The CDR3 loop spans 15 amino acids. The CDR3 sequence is CASSPGTGQEQPQHF. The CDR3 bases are TGTGCCAGCAGCCCCGGGACAGGGCAAGAGCAGCCCCAGCATTTT.

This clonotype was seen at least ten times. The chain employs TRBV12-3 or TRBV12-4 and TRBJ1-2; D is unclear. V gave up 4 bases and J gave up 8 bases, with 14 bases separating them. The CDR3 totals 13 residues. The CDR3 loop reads CASSWAGPRGYTF. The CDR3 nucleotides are TGTGCCAGCAGTTGGGCAGGCCCGAGAGGCTACACCTTC.

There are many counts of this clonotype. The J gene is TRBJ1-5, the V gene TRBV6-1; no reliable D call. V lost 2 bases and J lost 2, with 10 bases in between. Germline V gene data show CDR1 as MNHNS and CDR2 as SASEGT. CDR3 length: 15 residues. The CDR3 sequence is CASSESISGNQPQHF. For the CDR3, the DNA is TGTGCCAGCAGTGAATCGATTAGTGGCAATCAGCCCCAGCATTTT.

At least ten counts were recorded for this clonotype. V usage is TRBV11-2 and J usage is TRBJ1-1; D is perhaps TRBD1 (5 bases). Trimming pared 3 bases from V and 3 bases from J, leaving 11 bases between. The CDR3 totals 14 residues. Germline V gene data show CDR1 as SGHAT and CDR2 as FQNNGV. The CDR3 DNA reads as TGTGCCAGCAGCTTGGGGCAGGGTGACACTGAAGCTTTCTTT. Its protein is CASSLGQGDTEAFF.